The 20 T cell receptor beta chains below all came from one sample that was sequenced in a study of cytomegalovirus exposure and HLA in healthy donors. 60 Vbeta and 13 Jbeta primers were used in PCR. Using immunoSEQ multiplex PCR, the repertoire was profiled, and TCRdb retains in-frame clones only, with some absent. Its clone listing holds fewer than 200,000 clones. The sequenced sample was PBMCs. The receptors were gathered from a man aged 25-45 years in good health and CMV-seronegative.

This chain joins TRBV25-1 and TRBJ1-2, with 7 bases identical to TRBD1. Germline CDR1 MGHDK, CDR2 SYGVNS. CDR3 length: 16 residues. Trimming took 8 bases from V and 0 from J; bases not matched to a gene: 12. For the CDR3, the DNA is TGTGCCAGCCAGGACCTCCGGACAGGTTCTAACTATGGCTACACCTTC. Amino acid sequence: CASQDLRTGSNYGYTF.

V and J are TRBV5-6 and TRBJ2-1, with TRBD2 matching over 11 bases. The CDR3 extends over 16 amino acids. CDR1 and CDR2 (germline): SGHDT, YYEEEE. J was trimmed by 4 bases and V by 5 bases; bases with no gene match: 8. This CDR3 is CASSRPGLAEYNEQFF. The CDR3 bases are TGTGCCAGCAGTAGACCGGGACTAGCGGAATACAATGAGCAGTTCTTC.

The V gene is TRBV4-2, the J gene TRBJ1-4, with D unresolved. Deletions cut 0 bases from V and 5 bases from J, with 10 bases between. The germline V gene has CDR1 LGHNA and CDR2 YNFKEQ. The CDR3 is made up of 15 amino acids. The CDR3 here is CASSQDEDINEKLFF. The CDR3 bases are TGTGCCAGCAGCCAAGATGAAGACATAAATGAAAAACTGTTTTTT.

Details on this clone: The conserved final phenylalanine or tryptophan is absent from the CDR3, which likely points to a read error. The genes are TRBV30 and TRBJ1-6; no definite D call. V was clipped by 4 bases and J by 5 bases, with 9 bases between them. The length of the CDR3 is 13 residues. Germline CDR1 GTSNPN, CDR2 SVGIG (reference sequence). The CDR3 sequence: CAWNEHNNSPLHL. CDR3 bases: TGTGCCTGGAACGAACACAATAATTCACCCCTCCACCTT.

The V gene is TRBV30, the J gene TRBJ2-7, with D possibly being TRBD2 (6 bases). Per the germline V gene, CDR1 is GTSNPN and CDR2 is SVGIG (reference sequence). This CDR3 spans 13 amino acids. V was shortened by 3 bases and J by 2 bases, with 11 bases between the two germline ends. CDR3 sequence (DNA): TGTGCCTGGAGCCCCCCGGGGGCCTACGAGCAGTACTTC. Translating gives CAWSPPGAYEQYF.

V is TRBV5-4 and J is TRBJ2-3; 10 nucleotides agree with TRBD2. Germline-derived CDR1 and CDR2 are SGHNT and YYREEE (reference sequence). The CDR3 is 15 amino acids. The V segment lost 4 bases and the J segment 2 bases; nucleotides outside the gene matches: 4. The CDR3 DNA follows: TGTGCCAGCAGCCCTAGCGGGGGCCTCACAGATACGCAGTATTTT. It encodes CASSPSGGLTDTQYF.

The V gene is TRBV5-1, the J gene TRBJ2-2; D may be TRBD1 (6 bases). The germline V gene encodes CDR1 SGHRS and CDR2 YFSETQ. V lost 0 bases, J lost 0 bases, and 9 bases lay in between. The length of the CDR3 is 16 residues. The CDR3 spells CASSLEQGSNTGELFF. In DNA form, the CDR3 reads TGCGCCAGCAGCTTGGAACAGGGATCGAACACCGGGGAGCTGTTTTTT.

This chain uses TRBV5-1 with TRBJ1-4; 8 bases line up with TRBD1. CDR1 is SGHRS and CDR2 is YFSETQ in the germline V gene. The V and J ends lost 4 bases and 5 bases, in that order; junction bases with no gene match: 4. This CDR3 is built from 14 residues. This CDR3 is CASSEGQVNEKLFF. CDR3 bases: TGCGCCAGCAGCGAGGGACAGGTCAATGAAAAACTGTTTTTT.

The rearrangement uses TRBV25-1 and TRBJ2-1; D is possibly TRBD1 (6 bases). The CDR3 spans 12 residues. Trimming removed 6 bases from V and 7 bases from J, with 10 bases in between. Per germline, CDR1 MGHDK and CDR2 SYGVNS. The CDR3 nucleotides read TGTGCCAGCAGACCACAGGGAAATGAGCAGTTCTTC. This encodes CASRPQGNEQFF.

The chain combines TRBV5-6 with TRBJ2-7, with D possibly matching TRBD1 (6 bases). From germline, CDR1 is SGHDT and CDR2 YYEEEE. Trimming pared 4 bases from V and 2 bases from J, leaving 13 bases between. The CDR3 sequence is 14 residues long. In DNA, the CDR3 is TGTGCCAGCAGCCTCGGGGACAAGACCTACGAGCAGTACTTC. Its protein product is CASSLGDKTYEQYF.

To note about this clone: Additional DNA sequences in this sample encode the identical CDR3. The chain employs TRBV29-1 and TRBJ1-2; 12 nucleotides agree with TRBD1. The CDR3 totals 13 residues. The germline CDR1 and CDR2 sequences are SQVTM and ANQGSEA. The V gene end was trimmed by 7 bases and the J gene end by 7 bases; junction bases not matched to a gene: 7. CDR3 region: CSAPGQGAGGYTF. The CDR3 DNA reads TGCAGCGCCCCGGGACAGGGGGCCGGTGGCTACACCTTC.

This chain joins TRBV11-3 and TRBJ2-1, with a weak D call TRBD2 (6 bases). This CDR3 region has 14 residues. V was pared by 1 base and J by 3 bases, with 7 bases between. Germline V gene sequence: CDR1 SGHNT, CDR2 YENEEA. The CDR3 reads CASSLASDYNEQFF. CDR3 nucleotides: TGTGCCAGCAGCTTAGCTAGCGACTACAATGAGCAGTTCTTC. Filled out from reference TRBV11-3 and TRBJ2-1, the complete variable domain reads EAGVVQSPRYKIIEKKQPVAFWCNPISGHNTLYWYLQNLGQGPELLIRYENEEAVDDSQLPKDRFSAERLKGVDSTLKIQPAELGDSAVYLCASSLASDYNEQFFGPGTRLTVL.

The CDR3 coding sequence is TGTGCCAGCAGCCAAGACACTAGCGGGCTCTCCTACGAGCAGTACTTC. It is translated as CASSQDTSGLSYEQYF. The chain recombines TRBV4-2 with TRBJ2-7, with 9 bases fitting TRBD2. V lost 0 bases and J lost 0; bases outside the gene matches: 3. The CDR3 consists of 16 residues. Germline V gene sequence: CDR1 LGHNA, CDR2 YNFKEQ.

This chain joins TRBV9 and TRBJ1-1; D ambiguous. Germline V lookup: CDR1 SGDLS, CDR2 YYNGEE. The CDR3 is 15 amino acids. Trimming removed 0 bases from V and 5 bases from J, with 14 bases in between. In nucleotides, the CDR3 is TGTGCCAGCAGCGTAGCTGGCAGGTTGGATACTGAAGCTTTCTTT. Translation gives CASSVAGRLDTEAFF.

The chain carries TRBV27 and TRBJ2-2; D possibly corresponds to TRBD2 (6 bases). The length of the CDR3 is 14 residues. The V gene lost 4 bases and the J gene lost 1 base, with 7 bases spanning the gap. Germline assignment: CDR1 MNHEY and CDR2 SMNVEV (reference sequence). In DNA form, the CDR3 reads TGTGCCAGCAGTTCCGGGGGGAACACCGGGGAGCTGTTTTTT. Translating it yields CASSSGGNTGELFF.

The chain carries TRBV6-4 and TRBJ2-3, with D perhaps matching TRBD2 (6 bases). CDR3 length equals 15 residues. CDR1 and CDR2 (germline): MRHNA, SNTAGT. V lost 0 bases to trimming and J lost 2 bases, with 9 bases between them. The CDR3 DNA sequence: TGTGCCAGCAGTGACTCGGCTAGCGCCACAGATACGCAGTATTTT. This codes for CASSDSASATDTQYF.

The chain has TRBV6-4 and TRBJ1-1; TRBD1 matches at 8 bases. The CDR3 length is 21 residues. J was trimmed by 0 bases and V by 2 bases; bases with no gene match: 20. In germline, CDR1 is MRHNA, CDR2 SNTAGT. The CDR3 spells CASSDHFRPRQTGAVNTEAFF. As DNA, the CDR3 is TGTGCCAGCAGTGACCATTTTAGACCCAGACAGACAGGGGCCGTGAACACTGAAGCTTTCTTT.

The gene calls are TRBV11-2 and TRBJ2-1, with a weak D call TRBD2 (7 bases). Per germline, CDR1 SGHAT and CDR2 FQNNGV. V was cut by 6 bases and J by 4 bases, with 19 bases left in between. The CDR3 runs 16 residues. CDR3 coding DNA: TGTGCCAGCAGGACAGTGGGGGGGCGCCTTTACAATGAGCAGTTCTTC. It specifies CASRTVGGRLYNEQFF.

The chain is built from TRBV5-1 and TRBJ2-7; TRBD1 aligns across 7 bases. The V gene's germline CDR1 is SGHRS and CDR2 YFSETQ. The CDR3 spans 14 residues. Germline trimming cut 1 base from V and 3 bases from J; bases unmatched to any gene: 4. This CDR3 reads CASSLTGAVYEQYF. CDR3 nucleotides: TGCGCCAGCAGCTTGACAGGGGCCGTCTACGAGCAGTACTTC.

The V call is TRBV12-5, the J call TRBJ1-5, with 8 positions matching TRBD1. Germline loops: CDR1 LGHNT, CDR2 FRNRAP. This CDR3 has 15 residues. Germline trimming cut 9 bases from V and 0 bases from J; bases unmatched to any gene: 7. CDR3 DNA: TGTGCTAGCTCCCCGACAGGGGTTAGCAATCAGCCCCAGCATTTT. Translating it yields CASSPTGVSNQPQHF.